Following are 11 T cell receptor beta chains from one sample sequenced in a study of beta chain features in type 1 diabetes. Study outcomes and limitations: When Type 1 diabetes patients were examined, their TCRB CDR3s proved moderately but significantly shorter in all four CD4+ subsets.

The authors reverse transcribed all of the isolated RNA, so sequencing captured expressed TCRB transcripts. Sequenced by immunoSEQ multiplex PCR; TCRdb stores in-frame clones only, minus some. The data hold around 360,000 clones, with roughly 12% observed a single time. For these TCRs, the target antigens are not known. The sequenced sample consisted of naive CD4+ T cells from blood. The source is a woman between 18 and 29 years old with type 1 diabetes.

Only a few counts were recorded for this clone. V is TRBV9 and J is TRBJ2-1, with TRBD1 matching 10 bases. The CDR3 loop spans 12 amino acids. V dropped 7 bases and J dropped 7; count of bases not matched to a gene: 2. CDR1 and CDR2 (germline): SGDLS, YYNGEE. The CDR3 DNA is TGTGCCAGCGACAGGGGGCTAAATGAGCAGTTCTTC. Translating it yields CASDRGLNEQFF.

The table lists this clone with a few counts. V usage is TRBV7-2 and J usage is TRBJ2-2; D is unclear. Germline V gene lookup returns CDR1 SGHTA and CDR2 FQGNSA. This CDR3 contains 14 residues. Trimming removed 1 base at V and 1 base at J, with 4 bases between. The CDR3 loop reads CASSLGQNTGELFF. CDR3 nucleotides: TGTGCCAGCAGCTTAGGACAGAACACCGGGGAGCTGTTTTTT.

V gene TRBV19 combines with J gene TRBJ2-2, with TRBD2 as a possible D gene (6 bases). This CDR3 spans 15 amino acids. Germline CDR1 is LNHDA and CDR2 is SQIVND (reference sequence). The V gene lost 8 bases and the J gene lost 1 base, with 14 bases spanning the gap. The chain's CDR3 is CASRSPGENTGELFF. CDR3 nucleotide sequence: TGTGCCAGTCGTAGTCCGGGGGAGAACACCGGGGAGCTGTTTTTT.

The chain couples TRBV18 to TRBJ2-1; 14 bases agree with TRBD2. The V segment lost 5 bases and the J segment 10 bases; nucleotides outside the gene matches: 7. From germline, CDR1 is KGHSH and CDR2 LQKENI. The CDR3 loop spans 15 amino acids. The CDR3 region is CASSGGLAGAREQFF. CDR3 bases: TGTGCCAGCTCAGGGGGACTAGCGGGAGCCCGGGAGCAGTTCTTC. Supplemented by reference TRBV18 and TRBJ2-1, the full variable domain reads NAGVMQNPRHLVRRRGQEARLRCSPMKGHSHVYWYRQLPEEGLKFMVYLQKENIIDESGMPKERFSAEFPKEGPSILRIQQVVRGDSAAYFCASSGGLAGAREQFFGPGTRLTVL.

This clone appeared a single time. The rearrangement links TRBV7-2 to TRBJ2-6; D is undetermined. Germline CDR1 reads SGHTA; CDR2 reads FQGNSA. Trimming shortened V by 2 bases and J by 0 bases, and 11 bases separated the two germline ends. CDR3 length: 17 amino acids. CDR3 DNA sequence: TGTGCCAGCAGCTTAAGGAAGGCTAGCTCTGGGGCCAACGTCCTGACTTTC. Its protein product is CASSLRKASSGANVLTF.

This clone showed up just a few times. The germline gene is not matched at one end of the junction; a read error may be the cause. The chain uses TRBV30 and TRBJ2-1, with 8 bases aligning to TRBD2. The CDR3 runs 13 residues. Germline CDR1 and CDR2: GTSNPN and SVGIG (reference sequence). DNA of the CDR3: TGTGCCAGAACTAGCGGAGACTACATTGAGCAGTTCTTC. Amino acids: CARTSGDYIEQFF.

This clone appeared a few times. The CDR3 loop reads CASSLEASGRAGELFF. The DNA for the CDR3 is TGCGCCAGCAGCTTGGAGGCTAGCGGGAGGGCCGGGGAGCTGTTTTTT. The chain combines TRBV5-1 with TRBJ2-2; 12 nucleotides align to TRBD2. CDR1 is SGHRS and CDR2 is YFSETQ in the germline V gene. V shed 0 bases and J 6 bases; nucleotides not matched to a gene: 3. This CDR3 comprises 16 residues.

V and J are TRBV16 and TRBJ1-2; a weak D match, TRBD1 (5 bases). CDR1 and CDR2 (germline): KGHSY, FQNENV. With 4 bases removed from V and 9 bases from J, the gap between germline ends came to 21 bases. The CDR3 spans 15 residues. CDR3 loop: CASSPPGVRTGSYTF. Written as DNA, the CDR3 is TGTGCCAGCAGCCCCCCGGGGGTGCGGACGGGAAGCTACACCTTC.

This chain connects TRBV7-2 to TRBJ1-2; D unresolved. Germline V gene lookup returns CDR1 SGHTA and CDR2 FQGNSA. The CDR3 has 12 amino acids. The germline V and J ends were trimmed by 1 base and 7 bases, with 7 bases remaining between them. Here the CDR3 reads CASSLELAGYTF. CDR3 in DNA: TGTGCCAGCAGCTTAGAGTTGGCTGGCTACACCTTC. Supplemented by reference TRBV7-2 and TRBJ1-2, the full variable domain reads GAGVSQSPSNKVTEKGKDVELRCDPISGHTALYWYRQSLGQGLEFLIYFQGNSAPDKSGLPSDRFSAERTGGSVSTLTIQRTQQEDSAVYLCASSLELAGYTFGSGTRLTVV.

The chain is built from TRBV14 and TRBJ2-3; TRBD2 is a possible D gene (6 bases). V was shortened by 8 bases and J by 3 bases, with 21 bases between the two germline ends. The CDR3 sequence is 16 residues long. Germline V gene lookup returns CDR1 SGHDN and CDR2 FVKESK. CDR3 amino acids: CASSIQRYAGTDTQYF. CDR3 nucleotides: TGTGCCAGCTCTATTCAGCGGTACGCGGGAACAGATACGCAGTATTTT.

The chain is built from TRBV25-1 and TRBJ1-2; D might be TRBD1 (6 bases). V was trimmed by 4 bases and J by 1 base, leaving 16 bases between them. The CDR3 spans 16 residues. The germline gives CDR1 MGHDK, CDR2 SYGVNS. The CDR3 DNA follows: TGTGCCAGCAGTGCGGCAGGGGCGATACGTAACTATGGCTACACCTTC. This gives the protein CASSAAGAIRNYGYTF.